The clone carrying this TCR beta chain was detected a few times. Its target is unknown. TCRdb ran MiXCR on the 5' RACE reads and lists one entry per CDR3 protein. The sample shows roughly 250,000 distinct CDR3 sequences, 16% of them seen only once. The data derive from a study of T-cell memory formation after mild COVID-19. Overall study findings and caveats: Day 15 to 85 contracting clones showed balanced CD4/CD8; day 15 to 37 expanders favored CD4+. CD4+ contracting clones lay mainly in CM and EM, CD8+ ones in EMRA.

This CDR3 comprises 13 residues. Between the trimmed V and J ends, which lost 5 bases and 5 bases, there was a span of 12 bases. In germline, CDR1 is MGHRA, CDR2 YSYEKL. The chain is built from TRBV4-1 and TRBJ1-2, with D uncertain. This TCR derives from a man between 18 and 29 years old who had mild COVID-19 (a few samples of this study predate the infection). Cell type and time point are not known. The sequencing input was PBMCs or a T cell subset sorted from them (not recorded which). The chain's CDR3 is CASSSGNGYGYTF. The CDR3 DNA reads TGCGCCAGCAGCTCGGGGAATGGATATGGCTACACCTTC.